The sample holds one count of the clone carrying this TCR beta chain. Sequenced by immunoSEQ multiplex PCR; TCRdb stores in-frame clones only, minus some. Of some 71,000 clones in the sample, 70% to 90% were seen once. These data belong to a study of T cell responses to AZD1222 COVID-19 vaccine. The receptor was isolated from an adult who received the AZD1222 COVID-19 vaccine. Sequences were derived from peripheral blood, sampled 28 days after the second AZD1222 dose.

DNA of the CDR3: TGTGCCAGCAGCTTAGGACAGAACACTGAAGCTTTCTTT. Translated, it gives CASSLGQNTEAFF. The rearrangement links TRBV7-6 to TRBJ1-1, with no clear D. The germline V gene has CDR1 SGHVS and CDR2 FNYEAQ. The CDR3 totals 13 residues. V lost 1 base and J lost 1, with 4 bases in between.